Listed below are T cell receptor beta chains from one sample, sequenced in a study of early T cells in non-severe SARS-CoV-2 infection. TCRdb independently ran MiXCR on the 5' RACE reads; one entry per CDR3 protein. The sample contains around 92,000 distinct CDR3 sequences, roughly 9.6% of which appear only once. Specimen: whole blood. The receptor source for this set is an adult who was a healthcare worker with PCR-confirmed SARS-CoV-2 infection or an uninfected control (not recorded which). Both conserved end residues are trimmed from each CDR3. Clone size, where shown, is once, few, many, or a class for clones that have expanded.

few	12	TRBV20-1	TRBJ2-5	SARVGRESETQY
-	12	TRBV20-1	TRBJ1-5	SAYHRYSNQPQH
-	12	TRBV5-4	TRBJ2-1	ASKDRDSYNEQF
-	13	TRBV5-1	TRBJ1-1	ASSLTGQLRGEAF
few	11	TRBV4-1	TRBJ2-1	ASSQELRDGWF
-	11	TRBV20-1	TRBJ1-1	SARERPLAEAF
-	12	TRBV7-8	TRBJ2-7	ASSRRDRGYEQY
few	12	TRBV13	TRBJ1-6	ASSSTGVHSPLH
few	12	TRBV20-1	TRBJ1-3	SANPGRGGNTIY
-	12	TRBV24-1	TRBJ2-1	ATSAASGYNEQF
-	12	TRBV28	TRBJ2-6	ASSARAGANVLT
-	12	TRBV4-2	TRBJ1-2	ASSQGTGAYGYT
-	12	TRBV6-1	TRBJ2-4	ASSNQGTKNIQY
-	14	TRBV2	TRBJ1-6	ASSDGGNSYNSPLH
few	12	TRBV27	TRBJ1-1	ASSLSPGPLEAF
-	13	TRBV28	TRBJ2-7	ASSFAGQLVHEQY
-	14	TRBV20-1	TRBJ2-3	SARDPLASGGYTQY
few	12	TRBV15	TRBJ1-1	ATSSTHLDTEAF
few	11	TRBV20-1	TRBJ2-7	SASSGRTYEQY
many	12	TRBV7-9	TRBJ2-1	ASSHTGFGDEQF
many	14	TRBV28	TRBJ2-6	ASSFGRSSGANVLT
-	13	TRBV12-3/TRBV12-4	TRBJ2-3	ASSLEVSGADTQY
many	13	TRBV6-5	TRBJ1-2	ASSSPPREVSGYT
few	11	TRBV3-1	TRBJ1-1	ASSQPMNTEAF
many	13	TRBV21-1	TRBJ2-7	ASSKEAREFYEQY
few	12	TRBV9	TRBJ1-5	ASSVEAGNQPQH
-	12	TRBV18	TRBJ2-7	ASSPGEWSYEQY
many	12	TRBV27	TRBJ2-1	ASSLWGGPHEQF
many	12	TRBV12-3/TRBV12-4	TRBJ1-1	ASRTDSPPYEAF
-	12	TRBV5-1	TRBJ1-2	ASSLRGRDYGYT
few	12	TRBV3-1	TRBJ1-1	ASSQSGAGAEAF
many	13	TRBV12-3/TRBV12-4	TRBJ1-5	ASSFVSQGNQPQH
-	13	TRBV5-1	TRBJ2-5	ASSQTGTSEETQY
-	10	TRBV10-3	TRBJ2-7	AVRSSFGEQY
many	11	TRBV7-6	TRBJ2-1	ASSLERRVRQF